Listed here are 20 T cell receptor beta chains from one sample, sequenced in a study of Ad26.COV2.S vaccination and SARS-CoV-2 variants. Measured with immunoSEQ multiplex PCR; TCRdb has only the in-frame clones, and not every one. The sample carries roughly 390,000 clones, about nine tenths recorded once. Stated treatment: approximately 18 received Ad26.COV2.S at low or high dose, single or two shots; five or six received placebo; per-sample allocation not given. Repertoires come from day 63 after the first vaccine or placebo injection. Here the sequenced sample was peripheral blood, taken in a trial of Ad26.COV2.S vaccine versus placebo. The source is a person between 18 and 65 years old who received the Ad26.COV2.S COVID-19 vaccine or a placebo.

This clone has a single count. V gene TRBV12-3 or TRBV12-4 combines with J gene TRBJ1-2; perhaps TRBD1 as D (6 bases). The CDR3 length is 13 residues. Trimming stripped 8 bases from V and 4 bases from J, with 14 bases between. CDR3 protein: CASAVGAGYGYTF. The CDR3, as DNA: TGTGCCAGCGCCGTGGGGGCGGGCTATGGCTACACCTTC.

V gene TRBV12-3 or TRBV12-4 combines with J gene TRBJ2-3; tentative D call: TRBD1 (5 bases). The CDR3 covers 13 residues. Trimming removed 6 bases from V and 3 bases from J, with 10 bases in between. The CDR3 loop reads CASRQGTTDTQYF. The CDR3 nucleotides are TGTGCCAGCAGGCAGGGTACGACAGATACGCAGTATTTT.

The chain recombines TRBV12-3 or TRBV12-4 with TRBJ2-2; TRBD1 might be the D (6 bases). V was cut by 6 bases and J by 6 bases, with 8 bases left in between. The CDR3 length is 12 residues. DNA for the CDR3: TGTGCCAGCAGGGGGGCCGCCGGGGAGCTGTTTTTT. Residues: CASRGAAGELFF.

This chain links TRBV4-3 with TRBJ1-1; TRBD1 matches 8 bases. Germline trimming cut 3 bases from V and 2 bases from J; bases unmatched to any gene: 5. The CDR3 contains 15 residues. The germline gives CDR1 LGHNA, CDR2 YSLEER. The CDR3: CASSQIGQGNTEAFF. The CDR3 DNA follows: TGCGCCAGCAGCCAGATCGGACAGGGAAACACTGAAGCTTTCTTT.

The chain is built from TRBV3-1 (or the pseudogene TRBV3-2) and TRBJ2-7, with D unresolved. CDR3 size: 15 residues. Germline CDR1 reads LGHDT; CDR2 reads YNNKEL (reference sequence). Trimming removed 5 bases from V and 1 base from J, with 15 bases in between. This CDR3 reads CASSKGPTESYEQYF. In DNA form, the CDR3 reads TGTGCCAGCAGCAAAGGGCCTACAGAGTCCTACGAGCAGTACTTC.

The rearrangement joins TRBV4-1 to TRBJ1-1; no clear D gene. Trimming shortened V by 4 bases and J by 5 bases, and 20 bases separated the two germline ends. Germline values: CDR1 MGHRA, CDR2 YSYEKL. CDR3 length: 16 residues. The CDR3 region is CASSLRGEGDWTEAFF. The CDR3 DNA is TGCGCCAGCAGCCTCCGCGGGGAGGGCGATTGGACTGAAGCTTTCTTT.

The chain couples TRBV4-1 to TRBJ1-1; 8 bases agree with TRBD1. CDR1 is MGHRA, CDR2 YSYEKL, per germline. The CDR3 totals 17 residues. Trimming cost V 1 base and J 0 bases; bases outside gene matches: 7. The CDR3 is CASSQGDRRPVNTEAFF. The CDR3 region has the DNA TGCGCCAGCAGCCAAGGGGACAGGCGGCCAGTGAACACTGAAGCTTTCTTT.

V usage is TRBV5-1 and J usage is TRBJ2-3, with 12 bases aligning to TRBD2. The CDR3 totals 16 residues. The V gene's germline CDR1 is SGHRS and CDR2 YFSETQ. The junction had 8 bases not matched to a gene; V was cut back by 3 bases and J by 6 bases. The CDR3 coding sequence is TGCGCCAGCAGCTCCGCTAGCGGGGGGGCCGGGGATACGCAGTATTTT. This gives the protein CASSSASGGAGDTQYF.

The genes are TRBV6-1 and TRBJ2-6, with D unresolved. This CDR3 spans 15 amino acids. The germline V gene has CDR1 MNHNS and CDR2 SASEGT. Trimming cost V 2 bases and J 1 base, with 6 bases left between them. As DNA, the CDR3 is TGTGCCAGCAGTGAAAGGGTATCTGGGGCCAACGTCCTGACTTTC. It is translated as CASSERVSGANVLTF.

Concerning this clone: This sample also contains other DNA sequences that code for the same CDR3. This rearrangement joins TRBV24-1 to TRBJ2-1; D is uncertain. The germline V gene encodes CDR1 KGHDR and CDR2 SFDVKD. V shed 1 base and J shed 7 bases, with 1 base lying between them. The CDR3 loop spans 11 amino acids. The chain's CDR3 is CATSDLNEQFF. For the CDR3, the DNA is TGTGCCACCAGTGATTTAAATGAGCAGTTCTTC.

This chain uses TRBV6-6 with TRBJ2-7; D unclear. The CDR3 has 15 amino acids. Trimming removed 2 bases at V and 3 bases at J, with 14 bases between. Germline V gene data show CDR1 as MNHNY and CDR2 as SVGAGI (reference sequence). CDR3 region: CASSYGTGPNYEQYF. CDR3 coding DNA: TGTGCCAGCAGTTACGGCACCGGGCCCAACTACGAGCAGTACTTC.

The chain uses TRBV5-1 and TRBJ1-2; 8 nucleotides match TRBD1. This CDR3 has 13 residues. V gave up 1 base and J gave up 8 bases; unmatched junction bases: 4. Germline-derived CDR1 and CDR2 are SGHRS and YFSETQ. The CDR3 DNA is TGCGCCAGCAGCTTGATGGACAGGGACGGCTACACCTTC. Amino acid sequence: CASSLMDRDGYTF.

The gene calls are TRBV21-1 and TRBJ2-7; TRBD1 was called by the table and not checked on the DNA. TRBV21-1 is a pseudogene locus. This CDR3 region has 13 residues. In DNA, the CDR3 is TGTGCCAGCATCAGGGGGCCCTCCTACGAGCAGTACTTC. It encodes CASIRGPSYEQYF.

The chain has TRBV4-3 and TRBJ1-2; 7 bases are a match to TRBD1. The length of the CDR3 is 15 residues. J was trimmed by 0 bases and V by 3 bases; bases with no gene match: 4. Germline CDR1 LGHNA, CDR2 YSLEER. This chain's CDR3 is CASSHLTGTNYGYTF. CDR3 sequence (DNA): TGCGCCAGCAGCCACCTGACAGGGACTAACTATGGCTACACCTTC.

The chain combines TRBV13 with TRBJ2-3, with D perhaps being TRBD1 or TRBD2 (6 bases each). Looked up from germline, CDR1 is PRHDT and CDR2 is FYEKMQ (reference sequence). The CDR3 has 13 residues. V was clipped by 3 bases and J by 4 bases, with 8 bases between them. The CDR3 loop is CASSLGGPDTQYF. The CDR3 region has the DNA TGTGCCAGCAGCTTGGGGGGCCCAGATACGCAGTATTTT.

The chain joins TRBV6-5 to TRBJ1-1; D might be TRBD1 (5 bases). Germline-derived CDR1 and CDR2 are MNHEY and SVGAGI. V lost 6 bases, J lost 7 bases, and 15 bases lay in between. The length of the CDR3 is 13 residues. Here the CDR3 DNA reads TGTGCCAGCAGGCTACAGGAGACTAGTGAAGCTTTCTTT. Amino acid sequence: CASRLQETSEAFF.

The V gene is TRBV14, the J gene TRBJ2-5; 13 nucleotides line up with TRBD2. The junction had 3 bases not matched to a gene; V was cut back by 4 bases and J by 4 bases. Looked up from germline, CDR1 is SGHDN and CDR2 is FVKESK. The CDR3 sequence is 15 residues long. CDR3 loop: CASSPWTSGGETQYF. The DNA of the CDR3 is TGTGCCAGCAGCCCGTGGACTAGCGGGGGAGAGACCCAGTACTTC.

The chain has TRBV6-5 and TRBJ1-2; possible D gene TRBD1, 5 bases. There are 14 residues in the CDR3. The germline V and J ends were trimmed by 1 base and 6 bases, with 12 bases remaining between them. Germline V lookup: CDR1 MNHEY, CDR2 SVGAGI. The CDR3 here is CASSYYGGFNGYTF. The CDR3 bases are TGTGCCAGCAGTTACTACGGGGGGTTCAATGGCTACACCTTC.

This chain joins TRBV27 and TRBJ2-2; D might be TRBD1 (6 bases). The germline CDR1 and CDR2 sequences are MNHEY and SMNVEV (reference sequence). The length of the CDR3 is 14 residues. The ends were cut back, 6 bases at V and 2 bases at J, with 10 bases in the middle. CDR3 in amino acids: CASSRTENTGELFF. CDR3 sequence (DNA): TGTGCCAGCAGCAGGACAGAAAACACCGGGGAGCTGTTTTTT.

This clone appeared a single time. This chain links TRBV7-2 with TRBJ2-3; D remains ambiguous. The CDR3 totals 15 residues. V shed 5 bases and J shed 2 bases, with 14 bases lying between them. CDR1 and CDR2 from the germline V gene are SGHTA and FQGNSA. The CDR3 loop is CASSILGINTDTQYF. The CDR3 DNA sequence: TGTGCCAGCAGCATACTGGGGATTAACACAGATACGCAGTATTTT. Variable domain in full (rest from reference TRBV7-2 and TRBJ2-3): GAGVSQSPSNKVTEKGKDVELRCDPISGHTALYWYRQSLGQGLEFLIYFQGNSAPDKSGLPSDRFSAERTGGSVSTLTIQRTQQEDSAVYLCASSILGINTDTQYFGPGTRLTVL.